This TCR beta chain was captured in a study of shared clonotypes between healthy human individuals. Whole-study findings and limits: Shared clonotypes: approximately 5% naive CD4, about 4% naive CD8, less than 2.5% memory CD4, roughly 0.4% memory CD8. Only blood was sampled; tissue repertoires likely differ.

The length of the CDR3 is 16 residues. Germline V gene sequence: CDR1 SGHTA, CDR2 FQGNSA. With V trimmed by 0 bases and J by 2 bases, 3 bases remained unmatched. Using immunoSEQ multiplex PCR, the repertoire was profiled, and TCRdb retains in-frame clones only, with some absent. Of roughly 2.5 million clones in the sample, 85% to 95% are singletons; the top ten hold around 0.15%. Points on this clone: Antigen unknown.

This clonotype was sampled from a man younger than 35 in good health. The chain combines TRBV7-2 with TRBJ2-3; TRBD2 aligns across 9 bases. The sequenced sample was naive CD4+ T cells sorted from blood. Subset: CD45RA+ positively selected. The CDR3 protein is CASSLALAGLTDTQYF. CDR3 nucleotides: TGTGCCAGCAGCTTAGCCCTAGCGGGGCTCACAGATACGCAGTATTTT.